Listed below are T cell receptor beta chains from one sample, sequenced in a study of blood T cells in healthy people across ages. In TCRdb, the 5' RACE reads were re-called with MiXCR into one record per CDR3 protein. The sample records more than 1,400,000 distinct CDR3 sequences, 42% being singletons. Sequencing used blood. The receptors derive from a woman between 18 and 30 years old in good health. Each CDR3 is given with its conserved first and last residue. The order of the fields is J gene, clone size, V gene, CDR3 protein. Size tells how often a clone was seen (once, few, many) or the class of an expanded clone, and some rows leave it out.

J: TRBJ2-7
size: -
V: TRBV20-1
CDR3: CSAKNPSGPKYF

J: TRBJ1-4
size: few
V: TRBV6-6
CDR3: CAAADPNEKLFF

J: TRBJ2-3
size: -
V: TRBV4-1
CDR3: CASSQALAGAQGTQYF

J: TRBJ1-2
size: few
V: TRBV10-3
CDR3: CAISERTDYGYTF

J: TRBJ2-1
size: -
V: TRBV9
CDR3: CASSMNRGETQFF

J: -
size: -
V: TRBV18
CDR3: CASSPFGQGEGTQYF

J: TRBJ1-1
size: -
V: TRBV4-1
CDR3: CASSHGGVTWLNTEAFF

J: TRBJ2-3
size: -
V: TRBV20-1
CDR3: CSASRIPGGTDTQYF

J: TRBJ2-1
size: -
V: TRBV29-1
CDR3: CSAGFGNEQFF

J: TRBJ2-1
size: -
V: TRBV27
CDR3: CASSLEGGRYHNEQFF

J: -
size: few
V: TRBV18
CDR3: CASSPPELGAGEGEQYF

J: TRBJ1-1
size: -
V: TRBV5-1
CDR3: CASSAPGRVTEAFF

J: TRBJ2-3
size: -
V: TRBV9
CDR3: CASSNSGGDTQYF

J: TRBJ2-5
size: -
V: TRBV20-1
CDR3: CSARGQIYNEQYF

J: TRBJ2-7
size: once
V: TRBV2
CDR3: CASSEASGSLEQYF

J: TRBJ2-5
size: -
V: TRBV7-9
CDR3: CANSQLAVGDQYF

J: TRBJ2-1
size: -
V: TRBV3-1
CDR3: CASSQTHSGYNEQFF

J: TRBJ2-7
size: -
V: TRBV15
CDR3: CATSRGRDYEQYF

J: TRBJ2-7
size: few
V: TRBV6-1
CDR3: CASSEIPSGYEQYF

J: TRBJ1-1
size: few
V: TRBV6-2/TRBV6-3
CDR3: CASSYSSVSGQGTEAFF

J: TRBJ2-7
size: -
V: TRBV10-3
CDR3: CAISVTQTVGQGSYEQYF

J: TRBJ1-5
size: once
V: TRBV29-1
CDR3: CSVEGGDGQPQHF

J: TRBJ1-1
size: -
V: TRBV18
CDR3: CASSPTGAGLNTEAFF

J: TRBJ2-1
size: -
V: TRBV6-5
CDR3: CASRNEKGVYNEQFF

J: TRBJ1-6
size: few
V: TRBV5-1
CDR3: CGRGSYNSPLHF

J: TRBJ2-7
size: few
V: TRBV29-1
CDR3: CSPCVQSSNYEQYF

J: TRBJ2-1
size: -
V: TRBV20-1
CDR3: CSARSPGQGWNEQFF